This TCR beta chain was identified in a study of naive and memory T cell subsets (dated by TCRdb to the late 2010s). For the wider study: The figure summarizing the skin biopsy and whole blood samples listed 10 or so blood donors, 7 tuberculin skin test biopsies and 3 saline control biopsies. PCR2 was typically a SYBR Green qPCR stopped at a set threshold; low-input samples could instead use end-point PCR (about 6 cycles). As previously described, skin biopsies were taken from tuberculin skin test sites or from saline-injected control sites and processed for RNA extraction.

This clonotype was observed at least ten times. Its antigen is not yet known. No base quality values were provided; no much bigger clone lies one nucleotide off. Reading from cysteine to phenylalanine, the CDR3 counts 12 amino acids. Only the CDR3 portion is preserved as DNA: 36 bases, with reading frame beginning at the first base. CDR1 and CDR2 (DFQATT, SNEGSKA) derive from the germline V gene (reference sequence). V loses 5 bases of germline sequence and J loses 4 bases, and the interval between the two ends is 11 bases. The investigation overall reported the following: TCR sequences were reportedly recovered from both skin biopsy types, with far more TCRs at tuberculin skin test sites. The RNA-based method was acknowledged as potentially sensitive to TCR transcript changes with T cell activation and differentiation. The larger number of TCRs at tuberculin skin test sites was interpreted as T cell infiltration of a delayed type IV hypersensitivity reaction. Details of skin biopsy collection and RNA processing were not given in the paper but were referenced to earlier studies.

The treatment or condition label of this sample denotes: skin biopsy from PPD injection site in Mantoux-positive individual. The study reported a robust and sensitive protocol to amplify, sequence and analyze TCRs, based on 3' ligation of a UMI-containing oligonucleotide to TCR cDNA. Tuberculin skin test biopsies came from sites injected with PPD in individuals with a positive Mantoux test. Total RNA, without cell sorting, was DNase treated with RQ1 DNase before reverse transcription, targeting about 1 to 1,100 ng input. Libraries were prepared from skin biopsies and whole blood so that pipeline robustness could be tested in samples in which T cells form a minority population. Library preparation employed UMI-ligation and nested PCR. The ligated cDNA was amplified in four rounds of PCR with nested alpha and beta constant region primers together with the SP2 primer. For the blood and skin samples, TCR RNA was reverse transcribed with SuperScript IV using primers for the alpha and beta constant regions. An oligonucleotide carrying the Illumina SP2 primer and a UMI was ligated to the cDNA 3' end using T4 RNA ligase 1. To prevent hairpin formation, the 12-nucleotide UMI was made up of two random hexamers with an eight-base spacer between them. From the second PCR onward, the TCR alpha and beta chain libraries were handled separately, and dual indexing was used for multiplexing. After pooling, the indexed libraries were analyzed by capillary electrophoresis and sequenced on either an Illumina MiSeq or NextSeq. PhiX DNA at roughly 5-7% was added to the libraries to raise base diversity and improve cluster recognition. In the source study's methods: Demultiplexor extracted UMIs from read 2, combined them with read 1 TCR sequence, and split reads by sample indices. Decombinator identified V and J genes and V-J junctions and gave each TCR a five-part identifier that included V and J deletions. Collapsinator relied on UMIs to correct both sequencing errors and PCR amplification heterogeneity, producing a UMI-based abundance for each TCR. CDR3Translator converted identifiers to nucleotide sequence, translated to amino acids, and extracted CDR3 regions using terminal motifs. After normalization to the amount of input RNA, the error-corrected alpha and beta TCR counts from blood and from skin were compared. TCRdb reanalyzed the raw reads on its own, using fastp at Q25 for trimming and MiXCR for clone calling, and kept in-frame beta chains. Identical CDR3 protein sequences are pooled into one entry, listed with their most common genes and DNA. Here the V and J calls rest on TCRdb's processing, not on the authors' analysis. The sample data list 20,000 to 25,000 distinct CDR3 sequences, and about 6.1% of these were observed just once. The ten largest clonotypes hold 6.2% of the sample.

This receptor was obtained from an adult in good health. This specimen was skin, taken from a tuberculin skin test site. The chain uses TRBV20-1 and TRBJ1-2; a weak D assignment points to TRBD1 (6 bases agree). For the CDR3, the sequence is CSAPWGLYGYTF. The DNA sequence reads TGCAGTGCTCCCTGGGGGCTCTATGGCTACACCTTC.